One sample yielded the 26 T cell receptor beta chains listed below, sequenced in a study of blood T cell repertoires in COVID-19. Method: immunoSEQ multiplex PCR; TCRdb's copy keeps in-frame clones and lacks some. The sample yields about 98,000 clones, approximately 84% seen once. Sequencing was carried out using peripheral blood. These receptors came from a man aged 40-50 years with active or convalescent COVID-19.

The genes are TRBV30 and TRBJ1-5; D call uncertain. Trimming pared 3 bases from V and 9 bases from J, leaving 9 bases between. CDR1 and CDR2 (germline): GTSNPN, SVGIG (reference sequence). The CDR3 extends over 11 amino acids. The CDR3 loop reads CAWSASGPQHF. The CDR3 DNA sequence: TGTGCCTGGAGCGCCTCAGGGCCCCAGCATTTT.

The chain recombines TRBV11-2 with TRBJ1-4; D unclear. From germline, CDR1 is SGHAT and CDR2 FQNNGV. Trimming took off 0 bases at V and 5 bases at J, with 4 bases between the two ends. The CDR3 extends over 13 amino acids. The CDR3 DNA sequence: TGTGCCAGCAGCTTAGACCTGAATGAAAAACTGTTTTTT. It specifies CASSLDLNEKLFF.

On this clone: Other DNA sequences in this specimen translate into the identical CDR3. J is TRBJ2-7 and V is TRBV6-6; 9 bases agree with TRBD2. V trimming: 5 bases; J trimming: 4 bases; junction bases outside the gene matches: 15. This CDR3 spans 17 amino acids. Per the germline V gene, CDR1 is MNHNY and CDR2 is SVGAGI (reference sequence). The CDR3 here is CASSREERGANPYEQYF. The CDR3 DNA reads as TGTGCCAGCAGTCGCGAGGAGCGGGGGGCCAACCCTTACGAGCAGTACTTC.

V is TRBV19 and J is TRBJ1-6, with unresolved D. This CDR3 spans 13 amino acids. Between the trimmed V and J ends, which lost 2 bases and 7 bases, there was a span of 6 bases. The germline gives CDR1 LNHDA, CDR2 SQIVND (reference sequence). The CDR3 protein is CASSIRENSPLHF. For the CDR3, the DNA is TGTGCCAGTAGTATAAGGGAGAATTCACCCCTCCACTTT.

In its sample, this clone was seen a few times. The chain couples TRBV9 to TRBJ1-3; tentatively, D is TRBD1 (5 bases). Deletions cut 0 bases from V and 2 bases from J, with 12 bases between. The V gene's germline CDR1 is SGDLS and CDR2 YYNGEE. CDR3 length equals 16 residues. The CDR3 nucleotides are TGTGCCAGCAGCGTAGCGGTCCGGGGGGCTGGAAACACCATATATTTT. Translating gives CASSVAVRGAGNTIYF.

J is TRBJ1-3 and V is TRBV3-1 (or the pseudogene TRBV3-2); no clear D. The CDR3 totals 15 residues. Trimming took off 3 bases at V and 4 bases at J, with 13 bases between the two ends. CDR1 LGHDT and CDR2 YNNKEL come from the germline V gene (reference sequence). CDR3 coding DNA: TGTGCCAGCAGCCAGCGGGAACAGACAGGAAACACCATATATTTT. Residues: CASSQREQTGNTIYF.

For the CDR3, the DNA is TGTGCCAGCAGGCAACTAGCGGGGAGCACAGATACGCAGTATTTT. It codes for CASRQLAGSTDTQYF. This sequence joins TRBV2 and TRBJ2-3; 10 bases fit TRBD2. The J segment lost 0 bases and the V segment lost 6 bases, leaving 3 bases of the junction unmatched. This CDR3 is 15 amino acids long. Germline V CDR1 and CDR2: SNHLY, FYNNEI.

V is TRBV7-2 and J is TRBJ1-5, with 8 bases matching TRBD1. With 5 bases clipped from V and 0 bases from J, the junction kept 6 bases outside the gene matches. The CDR3 is 16 amino acids. Germline CDR1 SGHTA, CDR2 FQGNSA. The CDR3 protein is CASSPRQGTSNQPQHF. CDR3 coding DNA: TGTGCCAGCAGCCCGCGACAGGGGACTAGCAATCAGCCCCAGCATTTT.

The chain employs TRBV3-1 (or the pseudogene TRBV3-2) and TRBJ2-1; 8 bases line up with TRBD2. J lost 4 bases, V lost 3 bases, and 11 bases had no gene match. Germline loops: CDR1 LGHDT, CDR2 YNNKEL (reference sequence). The CDR3 is made up of 17 amino acids. CDR3 protein: CASSHTLGGGRYNEQFF. CDR3 nucleotide sequence: TGTGCCAGCAGCCATACTTTAGGCGGGGGGCGATACAATGAGCAGTTCTTC.

V and J are TRBV6-1 and TRBJ1-1, with D perhaps TRBD1 (6 bases). This CDR3 region has 17 residues. Trimming took 0 bases from V and 1 from J, leaving 15 bases between them. Germline V gene lookup returns CDR1 MNHNS and CDR2 SASEGT. The CDR3 nucleotides read TGTGCCAGCAGTGAAGCGGGTACAGGGTGGGGGAACACTGAAGCTTTCTTT. Residues: CASSEAGTGWGNTEAFF.

This clone was recorded at least ten times. The chain couples TRBV6-4 to TRBJ2-3; 9 nucleotides align to TRBD1. CDR1 is MRHNA, CDR2 SNTAGT, per germline. Germline trimming cut 6 bases from V and 3 bases from J; bases unmatched to any gene: 7. This CDR3 comprises 15 residues. The CDR3 bases are TGTGCCAGCAGCCTGACAGGGGGTCGGACAGATACGCAGTATTTT. Its translation is CASSLTGGRTDTQYF.

The CDR3 region is CASGDRIHFYGYTF. For the CDR3, the DNA is TGTGCCAGCGGGGACAGGATACACTTCTATGGCTACACCTTC. This chain uses TRBV6-5 with TRBJ1-2; the match to TRBD1 covers 8 bases. Germline CDR1 MNHEY, CDR2 SVGAGI. V lost 8 bases, J lost 4 bases, and 9 bases stayed unmatched. The CDR3 runs 14 residues.

The chain recombines TRBV2 with TRBJ2-3; 8 positions agree with TRBD1. Losses at the gene ends were 6 bases for V and 1 base for J; bases not matched to a gene: 6. CDR3 length equals 15 residues. Germline-derived CDR1 and CDR2 are SNHLY and FYNNEI. CDR3 in DNA: TGTGCCAGCAGAGGGACAGGTTCTCGCACAGATACGCAGTATTTT. The encoded protein is CASRGTGSRTDTQYF. The variable domain in full, with the rest retrieved from reference TRBV2 and TRBJ2-3, is EPEVTQTPSHQVTQMGQEVILRCVPISNHLYFYWYRQILGQKVEFLVSFYNNEISEKSEIFDDQFSVERPDGSNFTLKIRSTKLEDSAMYFCASRGTGSRTDTQYFGPGTRLTVL.

V is TRBV5-1 and J is TRBJ1-1, with TRBD1 as a possible D gene (6 bases). Germline V gives CDR1 SGHRS, CDR2 YFSETQ. Trimming left V 4 bases short and J 6 bases short, with 13 bases between. CDR3 length: 13 amino acids. The CDR3 coding sequence is TGCGCCAGCAGCCAACAGGGTTACGCTGAAGCTTTCTTT. It yields the protein CASSQQGYAEAFF.

This clone appeared a single time. The chain links TRBV18 to TRBJ1-1; D uncertain. V gave up 4 bases and J gave up 5 bases, with 11 bases separating them. The CDR3 spans 13 residues. Germline V lookup: CDR1 KGHSH, CDR2 LQKENI. CDR3 region: CASSQKDGTEAFF. As DNA, the CDR3 is TGTGCCAGCTCACAAAAAGACGGGACTGAAGCTTTCTTT.

CDR3 bases: TGTGCCAGCAGCTCACGGACAGGTTCAAACACTGAAGCTTTCTTT. It codes for CASSSRTGSNTEAFF. The chain links TRBV9 to TRBJ1-1; 7 bases fit TRBD1. CDR1 is SGDLS and CDR2 is YYNGEE in the germline V gene. CDR3 size: 15 residues. The trim removed 4 bases at V and 2 bases at J, leaving 8 bases unmatched.

The chain uses TRBV12-5 and TRBJ2-5; TRBD2 might be the D (5 bases). This CDR3 has 17 residues. The ends were cut back, 2 bases at V and 4 bases at J, with 20 bases in the middle. CDR1 and CDR2 from the germline V gene are LGHNT and FRNRAP. The CDR3 nucleotides are TGTGCTAGTGGTTTGACCTACACCAGGACTGGTCCAGAGACCCAGTACTTC. This sequence encodes CASGLTYTRTGPETQYF.

The genes are TRBV5-6 and TRBJ1-4; the match to TRBD1 covers 8 bases. Per germline, CDR1 SGHDT and CDR2 YYEEEE. V lost 0 bases to trimming and J lost 9 bases; unmatched junction nucleotides: 4. This CDR3 is built from 14 residues. This CDR3 is CASSLEQGGKKLFF. The CDR3 DNA reads TGTGCCAGCAGCTTGGAACAGGGGGGAAAAAAACTGTTTTTT. The full variable domain, rest sourced from reference TRBV5-6 and TRBJ1-4, is DAGVTQSPTHLIKTRGQQVTLRCSPKSGHDTVSWYQQALGQGPQFIFQYYEEEERQRGNFPDRFSGHQFPNYSSELNVNALLLGDSALYLCASSLEQGGKKLFFGSGTQLSVL.

The chain links TRBV6-5 to TRBJ1-6; tentative D call: TRBD1 (5 bases). Trimming pared 6 bases from V and 10 bases from J, leaving 16 bases between. Looked up from germline, CDR1 is MNHEY and CDR2 is SVGAGI. The CDR3 runs 14 residues. The CDR3 DNA reads TGTGCCAGCAGAAACGGGGGTCTAGAATCACCCCTCCACTTT. Protein product: CASRNGGLESPLHF.

The chain combines TRBV6-2 or TRBV6-3 with TRBJ1-2; D is unclear. The CDR3 is 15 amino acids. V lost 4 bases and J lost 1, with 13 bases in between. Germline CDR1 is MNHEY and CDR2 is SVGEGT. In DNA, the CDR3 is TGTGCCAGCAGTTCTAGCGACGAGTTTAACTATGGCTACACCTTC. This sequence encodes CASSSSDEFNYGYTF.

The rearrangement links TRBV27 to TRBJ2-3, with 7 bases aligning to TRBD2. Germline lookup yields CDR1 MNHEY and CDR2 SMNVEV (reference sequence). The CDR3 has 19 residues. V dropped 4 bases and J dropped 0; count of bases not matched to a gene: 16. The CDR3 DNA sequence: TGTGCCAGCAGTTCCTCTCACTTCGGGGGGTTCTCTAGCACAGATACGCAGTATTTT. Its translation: CASSSSHFGGFSSTDTQYF.

The rearrangement joins TRBV19 to TRBJ2-1, with 7 bases aligning to TRBD2. V shed 6 bases, J shed 2 bases, and the junction held 7 bases outside the gene matches. Looked up from germline, CDR1 is LNHDA and CDR2 is SQIVND (reference sequence). The CDR3 spans 15 residues. The CDR3 protein is CASRTGGSTYNEQFF. The CDR3 bases are TGTGCCAGTAGGACCGGGGGGAGCACCTACAATGAGCAGTTCTTC.

The DNA for the CDR3 is TGTGCCAGCAGTTACCCCGGGCAGCCCCAGCATTTT. Translated: CASSYPGQPQHF. This rearrangement joins TRBV6-6 to TRBJ1-5; no clear D gene. The CDR3 loop spans 12 amino acids. V was cut by 2 bases and J by 7 bases, with 6 bases left in between. Germline V gene data show CDR1 as MNHNY and CDR2 as SVGAGI (reference sequence).

This chain uses TRBV7-2 with TRBJ2-7, with D maybe TRBD1 (8 bases). The V end lost 5 bases, the J end lost 0 bases, and 14 bases lay between the germline ends. Germline values: CDR1 SGHTA, CDR2 FQGNSA. CDR3 length: 15 amino acids. CDR3 protein: CASSGQGGGSYEQYF. The CDR3 DNA follows: TGTGCCAGCAGCGGACAGGGAGGGGGCTCCTACGAGCAGTACTTC.

This clone was detected a few times. The V call is TRBV13, the J call TRBJ1-4, with D maybe TRBD1 (5 bases). This CDR3 has 14 amino acids. CDR1 and CDR2 from the germline V gene are PRHDT and FYEKMQ (reference sequence). Trimming removed 2 bases at V and 6 bases at J, with 10 bases between. In nucleotides, the CDR3 is TGTGCCAGCAGCTTAAGGACATTGGATGAAAAACTGTTTTTT. As protein: CASSLRTLDEKLFF.

A few counts support this clone. The chain joins TRBV18 to TRBJ1-4; possible D gene TRBD1, 6 bases. CDR1 is KGHSH and CDR2 is LQKENI in the germline V gene. The CDR3 is made up of 16 amino acids. V was pared by 3 bases and J by 6 bases, with 17 bases between. This chain's CDR3 is CASSPQTGKGDEKLFF. In DNA, the CDR3 is TGTGCCAGCTCACCGCAAACAGGGAAGGGTGATGAAAAACTGTTTTTT.